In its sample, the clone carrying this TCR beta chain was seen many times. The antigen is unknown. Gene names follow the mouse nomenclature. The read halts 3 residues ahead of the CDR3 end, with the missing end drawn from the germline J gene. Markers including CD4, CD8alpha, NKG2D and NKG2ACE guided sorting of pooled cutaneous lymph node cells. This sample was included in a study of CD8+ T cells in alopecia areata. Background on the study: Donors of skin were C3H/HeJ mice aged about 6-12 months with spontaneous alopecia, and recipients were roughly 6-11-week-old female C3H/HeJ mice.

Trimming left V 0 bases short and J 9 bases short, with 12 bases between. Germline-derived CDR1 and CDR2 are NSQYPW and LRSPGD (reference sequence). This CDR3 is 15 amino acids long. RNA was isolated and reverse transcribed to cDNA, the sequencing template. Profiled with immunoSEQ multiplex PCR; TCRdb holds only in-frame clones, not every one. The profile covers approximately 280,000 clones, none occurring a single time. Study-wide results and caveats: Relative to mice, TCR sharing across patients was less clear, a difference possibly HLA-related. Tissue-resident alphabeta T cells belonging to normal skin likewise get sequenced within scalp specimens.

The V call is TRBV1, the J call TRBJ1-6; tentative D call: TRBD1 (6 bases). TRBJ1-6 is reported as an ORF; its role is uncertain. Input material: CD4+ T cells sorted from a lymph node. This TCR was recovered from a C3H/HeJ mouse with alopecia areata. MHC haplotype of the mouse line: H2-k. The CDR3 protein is CTCSADPGVGSPLYF. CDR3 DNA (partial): TGCACCTGCAGTGCAGATCCAGGGGTGGGTTCGCCC.